This T cell receptor beta chain was found in a study of blood T cell repertoires in COVID-19. Study overall: Specimens from acute and convalescent COVID-19 originated in the United States, Italy and Spain. Sources were T cells, B-cell-depleted T cells, or PBMCs; the material itself was cDNA or gDNA.

The CDR3 is 16 amino acids. CDR1 and CDR2 from the germline V gene are SGDLS and YYNGEE. Unmatched junction bases numbered 11, after V lost 4 bases and J lost 5 bases. Source study methods: Estimation of nucleated cell counts relied on the amplification of reference gene primers. Method: immunoSEQ multiplex PCR; TCRdb's copy keeps in-frame clones and lacks some. The DNA was the basis for D and trimming; V, J and clone size are from that table. This table holds roughly 200,000 clones, about 87% found once. The specimen was peripheral blood. The source is a man in his sixties or seventies with acute or convalescent COVID-19. The gene calls are TRBV9 and TRBJ1-4, with 7 bases lining up with TRBD1. CDR3 sequence (DNA): TGTGCCAGCAGCACGGGGGACAGCACCCCAAATGAAAAACTGTTTTTT. Amino acids: CASSTGDSTPNEKLFF. Together with reference TRBV9 and TRBJ1-4, the CDR3 gives the full variable domain: DSGVTQTPKHLITATGQRVTLRCSPRSGDLSVYWYQQSLDQGLQFLIQYYNGEERAKGNILERFSAQQFPDLHSELNLSSLELGDSALYFCASSTGDSTPNEKLFFGSGTQLSVL.